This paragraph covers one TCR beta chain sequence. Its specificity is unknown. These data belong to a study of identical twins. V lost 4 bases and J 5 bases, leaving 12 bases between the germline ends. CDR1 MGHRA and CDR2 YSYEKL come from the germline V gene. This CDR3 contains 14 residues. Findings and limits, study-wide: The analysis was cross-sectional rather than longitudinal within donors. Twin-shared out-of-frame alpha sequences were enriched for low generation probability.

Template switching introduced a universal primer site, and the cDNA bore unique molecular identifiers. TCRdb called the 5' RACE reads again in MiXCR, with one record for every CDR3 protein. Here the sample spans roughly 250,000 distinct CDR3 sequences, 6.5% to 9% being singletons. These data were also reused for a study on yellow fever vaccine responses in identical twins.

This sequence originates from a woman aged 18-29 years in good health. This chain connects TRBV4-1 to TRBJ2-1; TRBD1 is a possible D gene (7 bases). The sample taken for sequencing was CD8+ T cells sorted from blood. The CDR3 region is CASSLRGANNEQFF. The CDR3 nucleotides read TGCGCCAGCAGCCTCAGGGGGGCCAACAATGAGCAGTTCTTC.